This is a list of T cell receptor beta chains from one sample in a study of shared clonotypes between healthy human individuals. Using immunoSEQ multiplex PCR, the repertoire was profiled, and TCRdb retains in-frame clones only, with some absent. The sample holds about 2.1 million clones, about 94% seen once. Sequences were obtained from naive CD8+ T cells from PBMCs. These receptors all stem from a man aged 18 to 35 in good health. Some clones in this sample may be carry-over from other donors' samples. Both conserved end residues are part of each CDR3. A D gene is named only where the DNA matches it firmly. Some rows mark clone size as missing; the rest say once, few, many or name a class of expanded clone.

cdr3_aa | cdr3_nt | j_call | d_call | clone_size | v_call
CASSLPRDTIYF | TGTGCCAGCAGCTTACCGCGAGACACCATATATTTT | TRBJ1-3 | . | . | TRBV7-9
CASSFGGRSREQYF | TGTGCCAGCAGTTTCGGGGGACGGTCAAGGGAGCAGTACTTC | TRBJ2-7 | . | . | TRBV27
CASSQAFPSTTYEQYF | TGCGCCAGCAGCCAAGCGTTCCCTAGCACCACCTACGAGCAGTACTTC | TRBJ2-7 | . | . | TRBV4-1
CASSFPTSGRADTQYF | TGTGCCAGCAGCTTCCCAACTAGCGGGAGGGCAGATACGCAGTATTTT | TRBJ2-3 | TRBD2 | . | TRBV7-2
CASSPTYRVQFF | TGTGCCAGCAGCCCGACCTACCGAGTGCAGTTCTTC | TRBJ2-1 | . | . | TRBV7-9
CASSLERRGGRETQYF | TGTGCCAGCAGCTTAGAACGGCGGGGCGGGAGAGAGACCCAGTACTTC | TRBJ2-5 | TRBD2 | few | TRBV7-2
CASSLDRLAGGNSNNEQFF | TGTGCCAGCAGCTTAGATAGACTAGCGGGAGGGAATAGTAACAATGAGCAGTTCTTC | TRBJ2-1 | TRBD2 | . | TRBV7-8
CASSLLPGSWHEQFF | TGTGCCAGCAGCCTACTACCGGGCTCCTGGCATGAGCAGTTCTTC | TRBJ2-1 | . | . | TRBV7-2
CASSPGTGGAGYTF | TGTGCCAGCAGCCCGGGGACAGGGGGCGCGGGCTACACCTTC | TRBJ1-2 | TRBD1 | . | TRBV7-3
CASSHRDRDDTEAFF | TGTGCCAGCAGCCACAGAGACAGGGATGACACTGAAGCTTTCTTT | TRBJ1-1 | TRBD1 | . | TRBV9
CAWSLGGPGELFF | TGTGCCTGGTCCCTGGGGGGGCCCGGGGAGCTGTTTTTT | TRBJ2-2 | . | . | TRBV30
CASSEDSGSWAGELFF | TGCGCCAGCAGTGAAGATAGCGGGAGTTGGGCCGGGGAGCTGTTTTTT | TRBJ2-2 | TRBD2 | . | TRBV10-2
CASSFLGTSGSHEQYF | TGTGCCAGCAGCTTCCTGGGGACTAGCGGGAGCCACGAGCAGTACTTC | TRBJ2-7 | TRBD2 | . | TRBV7-9
CASSPPGEAPYEQYF | TGTGCCAGCTCACCACCGGGGGAGGCTCCCTACGAGCAGTACTTC | TRBJ2-7 | . | few | TRBV18
CASTQQGGYNEQFF | TGTGCCAGTACACAACAGGGAGGCTACAATGAGCAGTTCTTC | TRBJ2-1 | . | . | TRBV19
CASRPTSRSTDTQYF | TGCGCCAGCAGGCCGACTAGCCGCAGCACAGATACGCAGTATTTT | TRBJ2-3 | TRBD2 | once | TRBV10-1
CACLPRDSSTEAFF | TGTGCCTGTCTACCACGGGACAGTTCAACCGAAGCTTTCTTT | TRBJ1-1 | TRBD1 | few | TRBV30
CASRGVGADYNEQFF | TGTGCCAGCAGAGGCGTCGGGGCGGACTATAATGAGCAGTTCTTC | TRBJ2-1 | . | . | TRBV9
CASSQGSEGWTEAFF | TGTGCCAGCAGCCAAGGTAGTGAAGGTTGGACTGAAGCTTTCTTT | TRBJ1-1 | . | . | TRBV4-2
CASSPTQSGRSTDTQYF | TGTGCCAGCAGCCCCACTCAGAGCGGGAGGAGCACAGATACGCAGTATTTT | TRBJ2-3 | TRBD2 | . | TRBV4-2
CASRPRWGETQYF | TGTGCCAGCAGACCCCGCTGGGGGGAGACCCAGTACTTC | TRBJ2-5 | . | once | TRBV6-5
CASSSLLGQKEPQYF | TGTGCCAGCAGCTCCCTACTGGGACAGAAGGAGCCCCAGTACTTC | TRBJ2-5 | TRBD1 | . | TRBV7-9
CASSSAGGNEQFF | TGTGCCAGTAGTAGCGCGGGGGGCAATGAGCAGTTCTTC | TRBJ2-1 | TRBD2 | . | TRBV19
CASSFLALAYNEQFF | TGTGCCAGCAGTTTTTTGGCACTGGCGTACAATGAGCAGTTCTTC | TRBJ2-1 | . | . | TRBV28
CARAPRLAGEATDTQYF | TGTGCCAGAGCCCCCCGGCTAGCGGGGGAGGCCACAGATACGCAGTATTTT | TRBJ2-3 | TRBD2 | . | TRBV2
CASSVNRAGELFF | TGTGCCAGCAGCGTAAACAGGGCCGGGGAGCTGTTTTTT | TRBJ2-2 | . | . | TRBV9
CSVERLQANTGELFF | TGCAGCGTTGAACGGTTGCAGGCGAACACCGGGGAGCTGTTTTTT | TRBJ2-2 | . | . | TRBV29-1
CASSSTSGIWETQYF | TGTGCCAGCAGCTCGACTAGCGGGATATGGGAGACCCAGTACTTC | TRBJ2-5 | TRBD2 | . | TRBV13
CASSPTGEGNTEAFF | TGTGCCAGCAGTCCCACCGGGGAAGGAAACACTGAAGCTTTCTTT | TRBJ1-1 | . | . | TRBV27
CASSWEIRLAENTGELFF | TGCGCCAGCAGCTGGGAGATCCGACTAGCGGAGAACACCGGGGAGCTGTTTTTT | TRBJ2-2 | TRBD2 | . | TRBV5-1
CASSPMGGLSNQPQHF | TGTGCCAGCAGTCCTATGGGTGGGTTAAGCAATCAGCCCCAGCATTTT | TRBJ1-5 | . | . | TRBV27
CASSPLAGANVLTF | TGTGCCAGCTCCCCTCTTGCAGGGGCCAACGTCCTGACTTTC | TRBJ2-6 | . | . | TRBV27
CASSQAPTGVQETQYF | TGCGCCAGCAGCCAAGCCCCGACAGGGGTCCAAGAGACCCAGTACTTC | TRBJ2-5 | TRBD1 | . | TRBV4-1
CASSPMGQGIDEQYF | TGTGCCAGCAGCCCCATGGGACAGGGGATCGACGAGCAGTACTTC | TRBJ2-7 | TRBD1 | many | TRBV28
CASSPTRQRDTGELFF | TGTGCCAGCAGCCCGACGAGACAGAGGGACACCGGGGAGCTGTTTTTT | TRBJ2-2 | . | . | TRBV5-8
CASSLVSSQPQHF | TGTGCCAGCAGTTTAGTTTCGTCTCAGCCCCAGCATTTT | TRBJ1-5 | . | few | TRBV27
CAWSETGGWSEQYF | TGTGCCTGGAGTGAAACAGGGGGCTGGAGCGAGCAGTACTTC | TRBJ2-7 | TRBD1 | . | TRBV30
CASSDVNYNEQFF | TGTGCCAGCAGTGACGTAAACTACAATGAGCAGTTCTTC | TRBJ2-1 | . | . | TRBV6-4
CASTGDRGGGNTIYF | TGTGCCAGCACGGGAGACAGGGGTGGTGGAAACACCATATATTTT | TRBJ1-3 | TRBD1 | . | TRBV2
CASSQVRAGPYEQYF | TGCGCCAGCAGCCAAGTCAGGGCGGGGCCCTACGAGCAGTACTTC | TRBJ2-7 | . | . | TRBV5-1
CASRSDRYSTDTQYF | TGCGCCAGCAGATCGGACAGATATAGCACAGATACGCAGTATTTT | TRBJ2-3 | . | . | TRBV4-3
CASSFGGQSGYTF | TGTGCCAGCAGTTTCGGGGGACAGAGTGGCTACACCTTC | TRBJ1-2 | TRBD1 | once | TRBV28
CASSLGFAYEQYF | TGTGCCAGCAGTTTGGGGTTTGCCTACGAGCAGTACTTC | TRBJ2-7 | . | . | TRBV28